A few counts support the clone carrying this T cell receptor beta chain. Antigen unknown. This sample was included in a study of T cells after posttransplantation cyclophosphamide. Overall study findings and caveats: TRB overlap between skin or GI tissue T cells and blood was limited. Recipient CMV seropositivity and CMV reactivation strongly tracked TRB clonality. Later blood repertoires were often dominated by clones from the donor CD8+ memory compartment.

The J segment lost 5 bases and the V segment lost 6 bases, leaving 5 bases of the junction unmatched. This CDR3 has 14 amino acids. Germline V gene lookup returns CDR1 MNHNS and CDR2 SASEGT. Assay: immunoSEQ multiplex PCR; the TCRdb copy retains only in-frame clones and omits some. Of about 46,000 clones listed, roughly nine tenths are singletons. The TCR sequence derives from a woman aged 45 to 65 in good health and a related stem cell transplant donor. Sequenced material: PBMCs. This rearrangement joins TRBV6-1 to TRBJ2-1; 9 bases agree with TRBD2. CDR3 residues: CASRRLAEDNEQFF. CDR3 coding DNA: TGTGCCAGCAGACGACTAGCGGAAGACAATGAGCAGTTCTTC.